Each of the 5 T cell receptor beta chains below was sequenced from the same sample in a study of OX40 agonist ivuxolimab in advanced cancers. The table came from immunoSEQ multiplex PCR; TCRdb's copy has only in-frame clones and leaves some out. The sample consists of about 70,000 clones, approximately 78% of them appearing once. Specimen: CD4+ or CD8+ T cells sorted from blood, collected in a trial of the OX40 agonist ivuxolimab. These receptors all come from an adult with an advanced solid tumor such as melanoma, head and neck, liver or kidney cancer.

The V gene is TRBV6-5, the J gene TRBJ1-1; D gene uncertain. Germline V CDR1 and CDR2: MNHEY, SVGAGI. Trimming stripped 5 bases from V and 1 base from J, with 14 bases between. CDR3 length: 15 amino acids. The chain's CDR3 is CASSRYPTGNTEAFF. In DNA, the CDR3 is TGTGCCAGCAGTCGTTACCCAACCGGGAACACTGAAGCTTTCTTT.

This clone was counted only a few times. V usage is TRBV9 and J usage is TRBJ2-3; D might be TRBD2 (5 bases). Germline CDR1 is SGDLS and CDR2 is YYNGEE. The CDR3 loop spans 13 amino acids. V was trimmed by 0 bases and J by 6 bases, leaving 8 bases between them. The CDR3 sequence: CASSVGVADTQYF. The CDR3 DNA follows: TGTGCCAGCAGCGTAGGTGTAGCGGATACGCAGTATTTT.

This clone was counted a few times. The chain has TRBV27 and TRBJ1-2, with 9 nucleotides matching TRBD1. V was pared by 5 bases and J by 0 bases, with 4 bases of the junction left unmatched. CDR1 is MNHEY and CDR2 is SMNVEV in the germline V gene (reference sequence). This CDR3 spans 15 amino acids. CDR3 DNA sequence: TGTGCCAGCAGTCCACAGGGGGCGGCTAACTATGGCTACACCTTC. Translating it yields CASSPQGAANYGYTF.

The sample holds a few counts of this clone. The CDR3 sequence is CASGGQGINSPLHF. CDR3 DNA: TGTGCCAGCGGGGGACAGGGGATTAATTCACCCCTCCACTTT. The J gene is TRBJ1-6, the V gene TRBV6-6, with 10 bases matching TRBD1. The CDR3 loop spans 14 amino acids. J was trimmed by 6 bases and V by 8 bases; bases with no gene match: 4. CDR1 and CDR2 from the germline V gene are MNHNY and SVGAGI (reference sequence).

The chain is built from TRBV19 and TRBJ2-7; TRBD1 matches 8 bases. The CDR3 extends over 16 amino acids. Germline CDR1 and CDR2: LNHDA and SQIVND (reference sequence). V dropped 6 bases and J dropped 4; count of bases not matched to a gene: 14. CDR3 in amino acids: CASSRDRGQGAYEQYF. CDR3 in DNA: TGTGCCAGTAGCAGAGATCGGGGCCAGGGGGCTTACGAGCAGTACTTC.